This record concerns one T cell receptor (beta chain) sequence. These data originate in a study of T cell responses to AZD1222 COVID-19 vaccine. Assay: immunoSEQ multiplex PCR; the TCRdb copy retains only in-frame clones and omits some. The data show approximately 110,000 clones, 85% to 90% seen once. This material consisted of peripheral blood, taken 28 days after the second AZD1222 dose. The sequence derives from an adult who received the AZD1222 COVID-19 vaccine.

The CDR3 DNA is TGTGCCAGCTCACCGGACTTCAATGAGCAGTTCTTC. As protein: CASSPDFNEQFF. The V and J genes are TRBV18 and TRBJ2-1, with D tentatively TRBD2 (5 bases). Germline V CDR1 and CDR2: KGHSH, LQKENI. Trimming took 3 bases from V and 6 from J, leaving 6 bases between them. CDR3 length: 12 residues.